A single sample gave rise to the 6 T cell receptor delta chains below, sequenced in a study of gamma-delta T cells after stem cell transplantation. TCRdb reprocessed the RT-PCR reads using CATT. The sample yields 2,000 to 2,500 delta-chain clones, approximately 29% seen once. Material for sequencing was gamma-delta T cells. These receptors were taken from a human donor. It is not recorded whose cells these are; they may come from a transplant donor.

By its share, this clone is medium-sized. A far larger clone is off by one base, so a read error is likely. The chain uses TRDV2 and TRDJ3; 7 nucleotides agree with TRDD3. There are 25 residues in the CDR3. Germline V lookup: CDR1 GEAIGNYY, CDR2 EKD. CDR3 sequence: CACGTVSGWGTPLRLSSWDTRQMFF. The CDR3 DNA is TGTGCCTGTGGCACCGTGAGTGGATGGGGGACCCCGCTTCGTTTATCGTCCTGGGACACCCGACAGATGTTTTTC.

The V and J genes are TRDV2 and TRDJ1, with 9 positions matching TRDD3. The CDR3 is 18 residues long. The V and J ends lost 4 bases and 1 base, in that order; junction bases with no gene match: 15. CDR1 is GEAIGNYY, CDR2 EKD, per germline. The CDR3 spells CACDPVLGELSPTDKLIF. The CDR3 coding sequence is TGTGCCTGTGATCCTGTACTGGGGGAACTAAGCCCCACCGATAAACTCATCTTT.

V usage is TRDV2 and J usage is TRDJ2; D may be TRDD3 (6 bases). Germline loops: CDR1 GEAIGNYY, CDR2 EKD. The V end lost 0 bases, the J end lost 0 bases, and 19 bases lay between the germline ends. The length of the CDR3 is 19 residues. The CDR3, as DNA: TGTGCCTGTGACACCATGGGGGCCACCGCGACATCTTTGACAGCACAACTCTTCTTT. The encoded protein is CACDTMGATATSLTAQLFF.

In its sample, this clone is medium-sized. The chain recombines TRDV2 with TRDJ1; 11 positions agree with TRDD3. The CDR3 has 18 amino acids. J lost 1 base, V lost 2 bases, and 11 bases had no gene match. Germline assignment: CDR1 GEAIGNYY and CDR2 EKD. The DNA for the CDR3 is TGTGCCTGTGACATCGTACTGGGGGATAGGGGATTCACCGATAAACTCATCTTT. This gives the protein CACDIVLGDRGFTDKLIF.

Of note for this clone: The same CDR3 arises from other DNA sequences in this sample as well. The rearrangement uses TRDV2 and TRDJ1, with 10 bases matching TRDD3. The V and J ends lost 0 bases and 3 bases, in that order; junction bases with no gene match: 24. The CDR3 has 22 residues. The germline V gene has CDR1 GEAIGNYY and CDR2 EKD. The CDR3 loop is CACDTAGSEGAGGYAGSDKLIF. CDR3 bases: TGTGCCTGTGACACCGCCGGCTCTGAGGGAGCCGGGGGATACGCGGGGTCCGATAAACTCATCTTT.

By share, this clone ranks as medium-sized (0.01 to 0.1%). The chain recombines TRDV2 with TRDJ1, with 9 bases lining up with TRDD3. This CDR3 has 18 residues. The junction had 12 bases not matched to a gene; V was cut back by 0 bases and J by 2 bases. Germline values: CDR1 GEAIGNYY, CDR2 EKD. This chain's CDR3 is CACDTVMGMGDRTDKLIF. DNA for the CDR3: TGTGCCTGTGACACCGTGATGGGAATGGGGGATAGGACCGATAAACTCATCTTT.